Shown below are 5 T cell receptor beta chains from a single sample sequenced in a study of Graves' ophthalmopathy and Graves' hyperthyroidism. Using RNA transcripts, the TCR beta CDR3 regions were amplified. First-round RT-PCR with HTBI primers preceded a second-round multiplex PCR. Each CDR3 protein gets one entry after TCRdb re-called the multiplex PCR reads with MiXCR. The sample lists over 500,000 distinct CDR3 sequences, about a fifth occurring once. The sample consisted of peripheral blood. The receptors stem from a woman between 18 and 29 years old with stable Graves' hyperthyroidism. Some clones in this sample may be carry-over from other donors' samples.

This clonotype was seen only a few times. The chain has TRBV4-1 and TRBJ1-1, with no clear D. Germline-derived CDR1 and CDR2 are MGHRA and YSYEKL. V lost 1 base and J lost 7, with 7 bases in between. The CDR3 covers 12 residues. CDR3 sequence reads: CASSQGGGEAFF. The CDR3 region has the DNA TGCGCCAGCAGCCAAGGCGGCGGTGAAGCTTTCTTT.

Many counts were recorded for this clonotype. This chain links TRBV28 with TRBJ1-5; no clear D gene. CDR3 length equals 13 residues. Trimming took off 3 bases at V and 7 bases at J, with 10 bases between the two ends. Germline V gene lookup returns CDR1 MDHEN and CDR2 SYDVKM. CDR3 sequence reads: CASSFRTRQPQHF. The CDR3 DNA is TGTGCCAGCAGTTTCAGGACCAGGCAGCCCCAGCATTTT. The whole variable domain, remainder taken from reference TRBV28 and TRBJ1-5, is DVKVTQSSRYLVKRTGEKVFLECVQDMDHENMFWYRQDPGLGLRLIYFSYDVKMKEKGDIPEGYSVSREKKERFSLILESASTNQTSMYLCASSFRTRQPQHFGDGTRLSIL.

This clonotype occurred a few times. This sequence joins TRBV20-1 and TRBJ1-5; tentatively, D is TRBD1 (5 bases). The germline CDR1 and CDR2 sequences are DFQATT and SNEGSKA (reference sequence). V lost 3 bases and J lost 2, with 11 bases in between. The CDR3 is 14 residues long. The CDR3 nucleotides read TGCAGTGCTAGTTGGGGCCTTGGCAATCAGCCCCAGCATTTT. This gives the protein CSASWGLGNQPQHF.

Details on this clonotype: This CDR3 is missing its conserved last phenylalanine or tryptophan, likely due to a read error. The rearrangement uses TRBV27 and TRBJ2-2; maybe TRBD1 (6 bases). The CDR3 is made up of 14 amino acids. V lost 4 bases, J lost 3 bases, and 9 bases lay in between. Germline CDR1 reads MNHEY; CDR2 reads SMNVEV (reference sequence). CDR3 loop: CASSYGQYTGELFV. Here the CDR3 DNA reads TGTGCCAGCAGTTACGGACAGTACACCGGGGAGCTGTTTGTT.

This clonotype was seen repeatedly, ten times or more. The CDR3 nucleotides are TGTGCCAGCAGACCCAGGGCGCGAGAGACCCAGTACTTC. This encodes CASRPRARETQYF. The chain links TRBV12-3 or TRBV12-4 to TRBJ2-5; D may be TRBD1 (5 bases). With 6 bases removed from V and 4 bases from J, the gap between germline ends came to 12 bases. The CDR3 has 13 residues.